This T cell receptor (beta chain) was recovered during a study of T cells in Graves' hyperthyroidism and ophthalmopathy. Whole-study results and caveats: From stable hyperthyroidism, ophthalmopathy was set apart by a 13 V-J model.

Exclusion criteria comprised uncontrolled infection, other autoimmune disease, pregnancy or lactation. The CDR3 totals 15 residues. Deletions cut 7 bases from V and 1 base from J, with 17 bases between. Germline V gene lookup returns CDR1 WSHSY and CDR2 SAAADI. This clonotype was recorded a few times. Its antigen remains unidentified. The investigators amplified TCR beta CDR3 regions from RNA transcripts. In the first-round RT-PCR of the TCR CDR3, the HTBI primer set was used. TCRdb re-derived calls from the multiplex PCR reads in MiXCR, one entry per CDR3 protein. Here the sample spans fewer than 650,000 distinct CDR3 sequences, around 13% being singletons.

Material: blood. The rearrangement links TRBV10-2 to TRBJ2-7; D not resolved. The TCR originated in a woman aged 40 to 49 with Graves' hyperthyroidism. The CDR3, as DNA: TGCGCCAGCACCGAACCTGATTCTAATTCCTACGAGCAGTACTTC. This translates into CASTEPDSNSYEQYF.